The rows below give T cell receptor beta chains drawn from one sample of a study of blood T cell repertoires in COVID-19. Produced via immunoSEQ multiplex PCR; TCRdb's table is partial and in-frame only. This repertoire shows 140,000 to 150,000 clones, roughly 84% found once; its top ten account for roughly a tenth. The specimen was peripheral blood. The receptors derive from a man in his 60s with active or convalescent COVID-19. Both conserved end residues are part of each CDR3. Fields, in order: clone size, CDR3 length, J gene, V gene, D gene, CDR3 DNA, CDR3 protein. A D gene is named only where the DNA matches it firmly. Not every row has a clone size; where given, it reads once, few, many or a size class.

>NA|13|TRBJ2-1|TRBV24-1|NA
TGTGCCACCAGTGATTTCCCCAAAAATGAGCAGTTCTTC
CATSDFPKNEQFF
>few|12|TRBJ1-2|TRBV6-2/TRBV6-3|TRBD1
TGTGCCAGCAGTTACCGGGACAGGGGCTACACCTTC
CASSYRDRGYTF
>NA|16|TRBJ1-4|TRBV7-2|NA
TGTGCCAGCAGCTTAGCGCGGGCAGGCCTTAATGAAAAACTGTTTTTT
CASSLARAGLNEKLFF
>NA|14|TRBJ1-1|TRBV6-5|TRBD1
TGTGCCAGCAGGTATACAGGGGTGAACACTGAAGCTTTCTTT
CASRYTGVNTEAFF
>NA|15|TRBJ1-3|TRBV6-5|NA
TGTGCCAGCAGTCCTCCGGACAGCTCTGGAAACACCATATATTTT
CASSPPDSSGNTIYF
>NA|15|TRBJ1-1|TRBV5-6|TRBD1
TGTGCCAGCAGCTTTCCTATAACAGGGGACGGTGAAGCTTTCTTT
CASSFPITGDGEAFF
>NA|16|TRBJ1-5|TRBV28|NA
TGTGCCAGTGTTTGGGGTTTAGGGGGTAGCAATCAGCCCCAGCATTTT
CASVWGLGGSNQPQHF
>NA|14|TRBJ1-3|TRBV3-1/TRBV3-2|NA
TGTGCCAGCAGCCAAGACTACTCTGGAAACACCATATATTTT
CASSQDYSGNTIYF
>NA|13|TRBJ2-2|TRBV30|NA
TGTGCCTGGAGTGTCGGGGGTAACGGGGAGCTGTTTTTT
CAWSVGGNGELFF
>NA|15|TRBJ2-7|TRBV4-1|TRBD2
TGCGCCAGCAGCCTGGTGCGGGGAGGGGCCCGCGAGCAGTACTTC
CASSLVRGGAREQYF
>NA|15|TRBJ2-5|TRBV15|TRBD1
TGTGCCACCAGCCCTGGCGGACAGGGTATGGAGACCCAGTACTTC
CATSPGGQGMETQYF
>NA|17|TRBJ1-3|TRBV7-2|NA
TGTGCCAGCAGCTTATACTCCGCGGCCGGCTCTGGAAACACCATATATTTT
CASSLYSAAGSGNTIYF